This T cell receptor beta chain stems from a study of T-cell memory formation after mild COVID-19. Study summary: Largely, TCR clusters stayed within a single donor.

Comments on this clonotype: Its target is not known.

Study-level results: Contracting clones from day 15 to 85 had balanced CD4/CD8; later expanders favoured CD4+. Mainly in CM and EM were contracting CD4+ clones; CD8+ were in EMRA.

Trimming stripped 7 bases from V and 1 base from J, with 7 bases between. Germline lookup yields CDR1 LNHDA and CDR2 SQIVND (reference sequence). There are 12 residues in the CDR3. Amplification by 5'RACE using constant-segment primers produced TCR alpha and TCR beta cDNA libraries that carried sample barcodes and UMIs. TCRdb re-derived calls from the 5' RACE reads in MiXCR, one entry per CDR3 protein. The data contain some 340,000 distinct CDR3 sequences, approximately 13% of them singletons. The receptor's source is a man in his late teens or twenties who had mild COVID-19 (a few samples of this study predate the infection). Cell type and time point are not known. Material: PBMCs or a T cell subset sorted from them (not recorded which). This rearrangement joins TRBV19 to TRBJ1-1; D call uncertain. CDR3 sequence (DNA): TGTGCCAGTACCCGGGGGAACACTGAAGCTTTCTTT. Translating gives CASTRGNTEAFF.